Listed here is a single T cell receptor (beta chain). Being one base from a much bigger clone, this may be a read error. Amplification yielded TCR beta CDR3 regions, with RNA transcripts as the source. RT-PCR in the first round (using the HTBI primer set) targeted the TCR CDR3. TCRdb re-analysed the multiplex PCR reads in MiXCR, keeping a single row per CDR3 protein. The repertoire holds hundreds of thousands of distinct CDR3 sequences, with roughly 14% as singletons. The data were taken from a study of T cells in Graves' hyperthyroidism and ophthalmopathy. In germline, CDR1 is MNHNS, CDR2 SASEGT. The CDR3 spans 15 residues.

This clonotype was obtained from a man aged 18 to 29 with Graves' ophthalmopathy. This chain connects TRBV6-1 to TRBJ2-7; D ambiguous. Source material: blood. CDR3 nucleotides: TGTGCCAGCAGCCCCCGCCAGGATGCCTCCTACGGGCAGTACTTC. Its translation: CASSPRQDASYGQYF.